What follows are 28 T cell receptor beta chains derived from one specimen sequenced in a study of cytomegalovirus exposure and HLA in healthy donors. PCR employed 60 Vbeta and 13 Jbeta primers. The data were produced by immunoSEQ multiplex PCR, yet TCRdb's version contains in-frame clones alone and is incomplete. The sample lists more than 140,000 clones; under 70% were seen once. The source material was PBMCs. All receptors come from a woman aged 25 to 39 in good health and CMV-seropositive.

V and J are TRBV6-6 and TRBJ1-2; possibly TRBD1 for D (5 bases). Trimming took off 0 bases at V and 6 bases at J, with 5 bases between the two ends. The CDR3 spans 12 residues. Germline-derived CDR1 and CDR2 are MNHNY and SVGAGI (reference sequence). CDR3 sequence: CASSYSGDGYTF. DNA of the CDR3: TGTGCCAGCAGTTACTCAGGGGATGGCTACACCTTC.

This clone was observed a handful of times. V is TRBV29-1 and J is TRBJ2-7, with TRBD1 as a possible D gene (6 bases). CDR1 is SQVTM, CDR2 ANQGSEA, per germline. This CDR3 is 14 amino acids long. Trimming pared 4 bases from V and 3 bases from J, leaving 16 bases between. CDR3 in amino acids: CSVVKLTGSYEQYF. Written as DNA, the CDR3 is TGCAGCGTTGTAAAATTGACAGGAAGCTACGAGCAGTACTTC.

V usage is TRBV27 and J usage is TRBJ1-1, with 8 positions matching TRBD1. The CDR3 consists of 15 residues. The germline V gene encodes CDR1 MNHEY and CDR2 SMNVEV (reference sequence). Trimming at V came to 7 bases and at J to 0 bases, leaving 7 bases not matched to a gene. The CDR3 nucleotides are TGTGCCAGCACCCAGGGGGCCTATATGAACACTGAAGCTTTCTTT. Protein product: CASTQGAYMNTEAFF.

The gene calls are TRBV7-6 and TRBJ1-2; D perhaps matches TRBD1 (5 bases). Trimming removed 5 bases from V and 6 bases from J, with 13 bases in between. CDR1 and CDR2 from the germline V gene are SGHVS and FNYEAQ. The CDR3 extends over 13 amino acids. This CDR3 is CASSHGGVNGYTF. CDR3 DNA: TGTGCCAGCAGCCACGGGGGGGTAAATGGCTACACCTTC.

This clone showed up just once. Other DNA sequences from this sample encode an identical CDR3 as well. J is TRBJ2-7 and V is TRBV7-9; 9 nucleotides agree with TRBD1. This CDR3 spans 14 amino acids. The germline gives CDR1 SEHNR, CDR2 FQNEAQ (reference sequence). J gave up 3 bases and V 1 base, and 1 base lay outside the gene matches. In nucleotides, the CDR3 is TGTGCCAGCAGCTTAGTGGGACAGGGCTACGAGCAGTACTTC. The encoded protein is CASSLVGQGYEQYF.

The CDR3 DNA follows: TGTGCCAGCCGTACGGGGATTATGAACACTGAAGCTTTCTTT. Amino acids: CASRTGIMNTEAFF. The chain recombines TRBV2 with TRBJ1-1; D uncertain. This CDR3 is 14 amino acids long. V was trimmed by 8 bases and J by 0 bases, leaving 13 bases between them. Germline CDR1 reads SNHLY; CDR2 reads FYNNEI.

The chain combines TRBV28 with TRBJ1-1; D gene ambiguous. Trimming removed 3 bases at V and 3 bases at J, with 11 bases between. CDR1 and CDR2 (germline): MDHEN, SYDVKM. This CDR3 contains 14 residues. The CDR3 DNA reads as TGTGCCAGCAGTTTTTTGGTAGCGGACACTGAAGCTTTCTTT. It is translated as CASSFLVADTEAFF.

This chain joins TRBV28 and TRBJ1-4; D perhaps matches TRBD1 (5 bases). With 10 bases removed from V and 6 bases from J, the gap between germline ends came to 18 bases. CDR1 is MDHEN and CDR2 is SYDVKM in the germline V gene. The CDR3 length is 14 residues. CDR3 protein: CATAKGGGDEKLFF. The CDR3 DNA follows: TGTGCCACCGCGAAGGGCGGAGGGGATGAAAAACTGTTTTTT.

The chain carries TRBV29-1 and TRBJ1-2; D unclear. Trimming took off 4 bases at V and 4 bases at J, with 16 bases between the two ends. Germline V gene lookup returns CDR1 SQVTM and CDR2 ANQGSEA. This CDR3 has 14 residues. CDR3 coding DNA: TGCAGCGTTGGGAGAGCAGATTCCTTCTATGGCTACACCTTC. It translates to CSVGRADSFYGYTF.

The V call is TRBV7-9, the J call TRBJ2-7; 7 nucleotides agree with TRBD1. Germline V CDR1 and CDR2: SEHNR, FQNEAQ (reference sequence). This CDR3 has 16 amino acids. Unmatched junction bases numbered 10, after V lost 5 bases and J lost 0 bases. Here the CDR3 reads CASSPPGTAYSYEQYF. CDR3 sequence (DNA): TGTGCCAGCAGCCCACCTGGGACAGCCTACTCCTACGAGCAGTACTTC.

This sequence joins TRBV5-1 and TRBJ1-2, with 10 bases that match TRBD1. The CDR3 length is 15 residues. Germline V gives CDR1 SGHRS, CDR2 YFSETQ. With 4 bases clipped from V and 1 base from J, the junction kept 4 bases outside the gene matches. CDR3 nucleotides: TGCGCCAGCAGCGGGACAGGGGCGTTTAACTATGGCTACACCTTC. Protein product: CASSGTGAFNYGYTF.

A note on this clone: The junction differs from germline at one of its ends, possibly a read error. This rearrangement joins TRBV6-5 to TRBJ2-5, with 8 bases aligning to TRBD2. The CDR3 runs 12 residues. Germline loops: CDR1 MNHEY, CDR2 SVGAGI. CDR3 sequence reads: CVSSYSGGKQYF. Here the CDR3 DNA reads TGTGTCAGCAGTTACTCGGGGGGGAAACAGTACTTC.

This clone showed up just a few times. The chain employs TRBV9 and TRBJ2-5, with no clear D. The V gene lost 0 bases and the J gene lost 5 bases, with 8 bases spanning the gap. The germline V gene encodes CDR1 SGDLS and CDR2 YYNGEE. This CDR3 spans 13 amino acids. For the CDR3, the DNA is TGTGCCAGCAGCGTAGGAGGCGCGGAGACCCAGTACTTC. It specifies CASSVGGAETQYF.

CDR3 sequence: CASSPHAYGQPTDTQYF. The CDR3 coding sequence is TGTGCCAGCAGCCCCCACGCGTATGGACAGCCCACAGATACGCAGTATTTT. This chain links TRBV11-1 with TRBJ2-3, with D possibly TRBD1 on 6 matching bases. V was trimmed by 5 bases and J by 2 bases, leaving 20 bases between them. This CDR3 is built from 17 residues. The V gene's germline CDR1 is SGHAT and CDR2 FQDESV (reference sequence).

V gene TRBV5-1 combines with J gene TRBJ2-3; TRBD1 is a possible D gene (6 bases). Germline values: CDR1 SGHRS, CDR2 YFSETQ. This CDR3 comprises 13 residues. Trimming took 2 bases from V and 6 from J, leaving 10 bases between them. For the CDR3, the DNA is TGCGCCAGCAGCTTATACAGGGAGGATACGCAGTATTTT. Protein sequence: CASSLYREDTQYF. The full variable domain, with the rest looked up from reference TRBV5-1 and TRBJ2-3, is KAGVTQTPRYLIKTRGQQVTLSCSPISGHRSVSWYQQTPGQGLQFLFEYFSETQRNKGNFPGRFSGRQFSNSRSEMNVSTLELGDSALYLCASSLYREDTQYFGPGTRLTVL.

CDR3 nucleotide sequence: TGTGCCAGCTCTCCATGGGCGGGAGGGACCTACAATGAGCAGTTCTTC. This gives the protein CASSPWAGGTYNEQFF. The V gene is TRBV7-2, the J gene TRBJ2-1; 9 nucleotides agree with TRBD2. After removal of 8 bases from V and 2 bases from J, the junction contained 10 bases not matched to a gene. There are 16 residues in the CDR3. The V gene's germline CDR1 is SGHTA and CDR2 FQGNSA.

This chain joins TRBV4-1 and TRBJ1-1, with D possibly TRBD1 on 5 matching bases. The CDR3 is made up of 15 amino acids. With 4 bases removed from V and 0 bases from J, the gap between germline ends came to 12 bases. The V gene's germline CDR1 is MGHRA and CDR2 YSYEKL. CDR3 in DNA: TGCGCCAGCAGCCTTCGTCCAGGGCTGAACACTGAAGCTTTCTTT. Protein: CASSLRPGLNTEAFF.

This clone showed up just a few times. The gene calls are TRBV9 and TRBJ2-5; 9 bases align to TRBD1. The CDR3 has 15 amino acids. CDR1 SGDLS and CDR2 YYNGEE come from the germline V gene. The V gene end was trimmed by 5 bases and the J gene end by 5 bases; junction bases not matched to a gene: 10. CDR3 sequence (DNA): TGTGCCAGCAGTTACACAGGGGGCAAGACGGAGACCCAGTACTTC. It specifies CASSYTGGKTETQYF.

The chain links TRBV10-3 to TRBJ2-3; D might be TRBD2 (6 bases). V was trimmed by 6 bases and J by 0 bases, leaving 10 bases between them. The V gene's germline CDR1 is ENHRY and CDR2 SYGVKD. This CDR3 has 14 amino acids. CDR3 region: CAISTSTSTDTQYF. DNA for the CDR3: TGTGCCATCAGCACTAGCACTAGCACAGATACGCAGTATTTT.

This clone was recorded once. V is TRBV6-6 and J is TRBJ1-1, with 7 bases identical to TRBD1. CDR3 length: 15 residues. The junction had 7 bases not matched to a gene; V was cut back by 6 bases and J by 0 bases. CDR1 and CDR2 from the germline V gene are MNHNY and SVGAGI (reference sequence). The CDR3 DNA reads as TGTGCCAGCAGCCACCAGGGGGGAGTGAACACTGAAGCTTTCTTT. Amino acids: CASSHQGGVNTEAFF.

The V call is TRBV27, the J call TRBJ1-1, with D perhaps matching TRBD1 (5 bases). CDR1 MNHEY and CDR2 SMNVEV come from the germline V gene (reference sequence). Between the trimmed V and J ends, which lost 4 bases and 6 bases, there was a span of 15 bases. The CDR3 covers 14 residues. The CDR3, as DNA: TGTGCCAGCAGTTCCGGGACTTTGTGGTCTGAAGCTTTCTTT. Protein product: CASSSGTLWSEAFF.

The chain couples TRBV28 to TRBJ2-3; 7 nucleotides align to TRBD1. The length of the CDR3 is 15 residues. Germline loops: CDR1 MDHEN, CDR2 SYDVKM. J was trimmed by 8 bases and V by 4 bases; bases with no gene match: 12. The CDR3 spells CASSSTGVQAVTQYF. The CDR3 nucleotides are TGTGCCAGCAGTTCAACAGGGGTTCAGGCGGTTACGCAGTATTTT.

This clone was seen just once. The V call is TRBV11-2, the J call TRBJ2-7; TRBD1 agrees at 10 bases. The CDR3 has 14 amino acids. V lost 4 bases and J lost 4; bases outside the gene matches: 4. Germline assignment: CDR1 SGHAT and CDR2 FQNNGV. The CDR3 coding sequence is TGTGCCAGCAGCTCACCGGGACAGGGGTACGAGCAGTACTTC. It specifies CASSSPGQGYEQYF.

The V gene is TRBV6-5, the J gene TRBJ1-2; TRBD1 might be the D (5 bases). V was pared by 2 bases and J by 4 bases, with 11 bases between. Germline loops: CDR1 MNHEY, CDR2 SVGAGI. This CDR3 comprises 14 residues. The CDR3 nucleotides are TGTGCCAGCAGTTACGGGGGGACTATCTATGGCTACACCTTC. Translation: CASSYGGTIYGYTF.

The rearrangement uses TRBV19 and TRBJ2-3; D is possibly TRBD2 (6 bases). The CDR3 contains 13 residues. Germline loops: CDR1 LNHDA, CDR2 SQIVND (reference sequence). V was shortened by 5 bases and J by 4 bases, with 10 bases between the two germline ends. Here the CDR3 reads CASSFRGSDTQYF. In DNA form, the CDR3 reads TGTGCCAGTAGTTTCCGGGGGTCAGATACGCAGTATTTT.

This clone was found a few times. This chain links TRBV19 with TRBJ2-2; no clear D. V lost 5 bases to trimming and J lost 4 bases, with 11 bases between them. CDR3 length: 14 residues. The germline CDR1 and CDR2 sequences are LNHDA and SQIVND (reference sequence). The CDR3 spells CASSVASGTGELFF. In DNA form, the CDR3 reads TGTGCCAGTAGTGTGGCTAGTGGCACCGGGGAGCTGTTTTTT. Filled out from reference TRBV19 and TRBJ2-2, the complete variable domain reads DGGITQSPKYLFRKEGQNVTLSCEQNLNHDAMYWYRQDPGQGLRLIYYSQIVNDFQKGDIAEGYSVSREKKESFPLTVTSAQKNPTAFYLCASSVASGTGELFFGEGSRLTVL.

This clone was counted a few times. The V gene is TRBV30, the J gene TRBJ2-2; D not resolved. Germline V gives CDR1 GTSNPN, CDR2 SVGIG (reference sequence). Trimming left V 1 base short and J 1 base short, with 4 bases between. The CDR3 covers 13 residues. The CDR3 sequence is CAWSAVNTGELFF. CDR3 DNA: TGTGCCTGGAGTGCCGTGAACACCGGGGAGCTGTTTTTT.

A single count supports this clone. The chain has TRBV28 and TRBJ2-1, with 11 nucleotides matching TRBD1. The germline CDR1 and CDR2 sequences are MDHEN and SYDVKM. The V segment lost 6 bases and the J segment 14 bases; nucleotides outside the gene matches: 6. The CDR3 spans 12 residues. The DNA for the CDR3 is TGTGCCAGCAGGCGTCCGGGACAGGGGGAGTTCTTC. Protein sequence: CASRRPGQGEFF.